This TCR beta chain was obtained from a study of blood T cell repertoires in COVID-19. Source study methods: Reference gene primer amplification gave estimated nucleated cell counts. Assay: immunoSEQ multiplex PCR; the TCRdb copy retains only in-frame clones and omits some. The V and J calls and clone size come from that table; D and trimming were worked out from the DNA. The sample records 150,000 or so clones, around 90% being singletons. The source is a woman in her forties or fifties with acute or convalescent COVID-19. Sequenced: peripheral blood.

The CDR3 DNA is TGTGCCAGCAGCTTACTTGGCAGGAACACTGAAGCTTTCTTT. Residues: CASSLLGRNTEAFF. This chain joins TRBV11-3 and TRBJ1-1; the D is unclear. CDR1 is SGHNT, CDR2 YENEEA, per germline. V shed 2 bases and J shed 1 base, with 8 bases lying between them. CDR3 length equals 14 residues.